These 15 T cell receptor beta chains came from one sample sequenced in a study of cytomegalovirus exposure and HLA in healthy donors (dated by TCRdb to 2016 to 2017). Receptor amplification or capture employed the immunoSEQ multiplex PCR assay. For the multiplex PCR, a mixture combining 60 forward primers for TCR Vbeta segments and 13 reverse primers for TCR Jbeta segments was used. TCRdb took over this immuneACCESS table, retaining in-frame rearrangements with V and J assigned. Such tables are incomplete; in checked studies, under half of the missing clones stem from an unresolved V gene, and the remainder is unexplained. The sample has 100,000 to 150,000 clones on record, more than 75% of them singletons. Of the sample, about 1.8% is held by the ten largest clones. The sequenced sample was PBMCs. All receptors come from a man aged 18 to 29 in good health and CMV-seronegative.

The gene calls are TRBV19 and TRBJ1-4; TRBD1 matches at 7 bases. This CDR3 contains 13 residues. With V trimmed by 7 bases and J by 5 bases, 4 bases remained unmatched. Germline loops: CDR1 LNHDA, CDR2 SQIVND (reference sequence). CDR3 region: CASKRDRNEKLFF. CDR3 coding DNA: TGTGCCAGTAAGAGGGACAGAAATGAAAAACTGTTTTTT.

Here the CDR3 reads CASSLGDRSTDTQYF. For the CDR3, the DNA is TGTGCCAGCAGCTTAGGTGACAGAAGCACAGATACGCAGTATTTT. The chain uses TRBV11-3 and TRBJ2-3; maybe TRBD1 (5 bases). Germline V gene sequence: CDR1 SGHNT, CDR2 YENEEA. This CDR3 spans 15 amino acids. Trimming stripped 1 base from V and 0 bases from J, with 8 bases between.

The rearrangement links TRBV6-1 to TRBJ1-3, with D possibly being TRBD1 (5 bases). Trimming cost V 2 bases and J 1 base, with 12 bases left between them. CDR1 MNHNS and CDR2 SASEGT come from the germline V gene. The CDR3 spans 16 residues. This CDR3 is CASSETGPGSGNTIYF. Written as DNA, the CDR3 is TGTGCCAGCAGTGAAACAGGTCCAGGGTCTGGAAACACCATATATTTT.

This chain joins TRBV27 and TRBJ2-1; D unclear. Germline V gene lookup returns CDR1 MNHEY and CDR2 SMNVEV (reference sequence). V was pared by 8 bases and J by 10 bases, with 15 bases between. The CDR3 sequence is 12 residues long. In DNA form, the CDR3 reads TGTGCCAGCGCGGAATTCGCTGGGGAGCAGTTCTTC. Translated, it gives CASAEFAGEQFF.

The chain links TRBV5-5 to TRBJ2-3, with TRBD2 matching over 7 bases. V was pared by 1 base and J by 3 bases, with 8 bases of the junction left unmatched. The CDR3 has 16 residues. Germline V CDR1 and CDR2: SGHKS, YYEKEE (reference sequence). The CDR3: CASSLPASGLTDTQYF. The CDR3 DNA is TGTGCCAGCAGCTTGCCCGCTAGCGGCTTGACAGATACGCAGTATTTT.

The chain joins TRBV19 to TRBJ2-2, with D possibly TRBD2 on 7 matching bases. CDR1 and CDR2 from the germline V gene are LNHDA and SQIVND (reference sequence). The CDR3 has 14 residues. V was trimmed by 2 bases and J by 6 bases, leaving 10 bases between them. CDR3 amino acids: CASSITGGPGELFF. The DNA of the CDR3 is TGTGCCAGTAGTATAACCGGGGGGCCCGGGGAGCTGTTTTTT.

The J gene is TRBJ1-2, the V gene TRBV4-2; perhaps TRBD1 as D (5 bases). The V end was cut by 1 base, the J end by 3 bases, with 15 bases between. Germline values: CDR1 LGHNA, CDR2 YNFKEQ. The CDR3 length is 16 residues. The chain's CDR3 is CASSQGHGQGDYGYTF. The CDR3 DNA reads TGTGCCAGCAGCCAAGGCCACGGGCAGGGCGACTATGGCTACACCTTC.

The chain joins TRBV6-1 to TRBJ1-5; 10 bases match TRBD1. The V and J ends lost 6 bases and 0 bases, in that order; junction bases with no gene match: 2. Germline-derived CDR1 and CDR2 are MNHNS and SASEGT. The CDR3 has 15 residues. CDR3 protein: CASRTGGNSNQPQHF. CDR3 coding DNA: TGTGCCAGCAGGACAGGGGGCAATAGCAATCAGCCCCAGCATTTT.

The chain combines TRBV9 with TRBJ1-2; maybe TRBD1 (6 bases). The germline V gene has CDR1 SGDLS and CDR2 YYNGEE. The CDR3 consists of 14 residues. Trimming removed 9 bases at V and 2 bases at J, with 17 bases between. As DNA, the CDR3 is TGTGCCACCACTAGGGGGAGAGCAAACTATGGCTACACCTTC. The encoded protein is CATTRGRANYGYTF.

The chain uses TRBV2 and TRBJ1-2, with unresolved D. The V gene's germline CDR1 is SNHLY and CDR2 FYNNEI. This CDR3 region has 13 residues. Trimming removed 0 bases from V and 4 bases from J, with 6 bases in between. The CDR3 reads CASSEAESYGYTF. The CDR3 DNA reads TGTGCCAGCAGTGAAGCTGAGAGCTATGGCTACACCTTC.

As DNA, the CDR3 is TGTGCCAGCAGCCCAACAATAACAGGTTTCAGTGAGCAGTTCTTC. Its protein product is CASSPTITGFSEQFF. The genes are TRBV14 and TRBJ2-1; TRBD1 might be the D (5 bases). CDR1 and CDR2 from the germline V gene are SGHDN and FVKESK. Trimming cost V 4 bases and J 9 bases, with 19 bases left between them. The CDR3 has 15 residues. Filled out from reference TRBV14 and TRBJ2-1, the complete variable domain reads EAGVTQFPSHSVIEKGQTVTLRCDPISGHDNLYWYRRVMGKEIKFLLHFVKESKQDESGMPNNRFLAERTGGTYSTLKVQPAELEDSGVYFCASSPTITGFSEQFFGPGTRLTVL.

The chain recombines TRBV5-1 with TRBJ2-5; 10 nucleotides line up with TRBD1. Germline V gives CDR1 SGHRS, CDR2 YFSETQ. The CDR3 is 15 amino acids. Trimming removed 5 bases from V and 2 bases from J; junction bases left unmatched: 6. The CDR3 DNA reads as TGCGCCAGCAGAATGGGACAGGGGTCACAAGAGACCCAGTACTTC. Protein: CASRMGQGSQETQYF.

This chain connects TRBV27 to TRBJ2-7, with D unresolved. Trimming took off 3 bases at V and 6 bases at J, with 9 bases between the two ends. Germline V gene lookup returns CDR1 MNHEY and CDR2 SMNVEV (reference sequence). This CDR3 contains 12 residues. CDR3 in amino acids: CASSFSGSEQYF. As DNA, the CDR3 is TGTGCCAGCAGTTTTTCAGGCAGCGAGCAGTACTTC.

The chain employs TRBV6-1 and TRBJ1-2; 8 bases line up with TRBD1. The CDR3 sequence is 12 residues long. Germline-derived CDR1 and CDR2 are MNHNS and SASEGT. Trimming cost V 3 bases and J 8 bases; bases outside gene matches: 2. CDR3 in DNA: TGTGCCAGCAGTGAGGACAGGGACGGCTACACCTTC. Its translation is CASSEDRDGYTF.

This rearrangement joins TRBV5-1 to TRBJ2-5; D remains ambiguous. The CDR3 runs to 14 residues. Germline V lookup: CDR1 SGHRS, CDR2 YFSETQ. Deletions cut 0 bases from V and 3 bases from J, with 9 bases between. The CDR3 sequence: CASSLADLEETQYF. The DNA for the CDR3 is TGCGCCAGCAGCTTGGCCGACCTAGAAGAGACCCAGTACTTC.